This T cell receptor beta chain was sequenced for a study of blood T cells in healthy people across ages. Findings and caveats of the study: Changes seen in expanded clonotypes were possibly confounded by donor CMV status left unknown.

On this clonotype itself: No antigen is known for it.

Primers used in a second PCR of roughly 6 to 11 cycles were a sample-barcoded 5' primer and a J-beta primer mix. Each cDNA molecule, via a template-switch adaptor with 12 random nucleotides, was tagged. TCRdb recomputed calls from the 5' RACE reads with MiXCR, one row per CDR3 protein. This sample has approximately 880,000 distinct CDR3 sequences, with roughly 50% found just once. For every donor, a draw yielded ten milliliters of peripheral blood. This TCR derives from a man aged 30-40 years in good health. The sample was blood.

CDR3 region: CASSQDSGVAPPYEQYF. CDR3 in DNA: TGCGCCAGCAGCCAAGACTCAGGAGTAGCTCCCCCCTACGAGCAGTACTTC. V and J are TRBV4-3 and TRBJ2-7; D unresolved. Germline CDR1 reads LGHNA; CDR2 reads YSLEER. The CDR3 has 17 residues. Trimming cost V 0 bases and J 2 bases, with 17 bases left between them.